This entry lists 8 T cell receptor beta chains sequenced from one sample in a study of blood T cells in healthy people across ages. Then a second PCR, running roughly 6 to 11 cycles, was carried out with a sample-barcoded 5' primer and a J-beta primer mix. TCRdb reprocessed the 5' RACE reads via MiXCR and lists one record per CDR3 protein. Seen here are some 1.6 million distinct CDR3 sequences, 34% observed once, and the top ten hold approximately 11%. Sequenced material: blood. These receptors came from a young woman in good health.

This chain uses TRBV28 with TRBJ2-6, with D perhaps TRBD2 (5 bases). Germline V gene sequence: CDR1 MDHEN, CDR2 SYDVKM. Trimming took off 6 bases at V and 7 bases at J, with 10 bases between the two ends. The CDR3 has 13 residues. The CDR3 region has the DNA TGTGCCAGCAGAACGGAGGTCGCCAACGTCCTGACTTTC. This encodes CASRTEVANVLTF.

This clonotype came up a few times. The chain couples TRBV4-1 to TRBJ1-5; tentatively, D is TRBD1 (5 bases). With 1 base removed from V and 4 bases from J, the gap between germline ends came to 14 bases. The CDR3 is 16 residues long. From germline, CDR1 is MGHRA and CDR2 YSYEKL. The CDR3 loop reads CASSQVPGRTNQPQHF. CDR3 sequence (DNA): TGCGCCAGCAGCCAAGTCCCAGGGAGGACGAATCAGCCCCAGCATTTT.

This clonotype was detected a few times. The V gene is TRBV6-1, the J gene TRBJ2-4; TRBD2 matches 13 bases. The J call may be mistaken, given a closer DNA end match to TRBJ2-7. In germline, CDR1 is MNHNS, CDR2 SASEGT. The CDR3 runs 16 residues. The CDR3 reads CASSPWTSGSHYEQYF. DNA for the CDR3: TGTGCCAGCAGTCCCTGGACTAGCGGGAGTCATTACGAGCAGTACTTC.

The chain employs TRBV28 and TRBJ2-1; 9 positions agree with TRBD2. With V trimmed by 4 bases and J by 4 bases, 14 bases remained unmatched. CDR3 length equals 18 residues. Germline CDR1 and CDR2: MDHEN and SYDVKM. In DNA, the CDR3 is TGTGCCAGCAGTTCGGGACTAGCAGGCTCCCCTAATTACAATGAGCAGTTCTTC. Translation gives CASSSGLAGSPNYNEQFF.

The CDR3 loop reads CASSDLDPLVWPQQFF. CDR3 bases: TGTGCCAGCAGTGATTTGGATCCGTTGGTTTGGCCCCAGCAGTTCTTC. This chain links TRBV6-4 with TRBJ2-1; D is unresolved. Trimming left V 3 bases short and J 11 bases short, with 23 bases between. The CDR3 is 16 amino acids. Germline values: CDR1 MRHNA, CDR2 SNTAGT.

This clonotype came up many times. The V call is TRBV4-1, the J call TRBJ2-5; D is uncertain. The CDR3 covers 14 residues. CDR1 is MGHRA, CDR2 YSYEKL, per germline. V lost 2 bases to trimming and J lost 1 base, with 8 bases between them. DNA for the CDR3: TGCGCCAGCAGCCAACTCCCTGCCCAAGAGACCCAGTACTTC. It specifies CASSQLPAQETQYF.

The V gene is TRBV7-9, the J gene TRBJ1-1, with 7 bases aligning to TRBD1. The CDR3 contains 15 residues. The V gene end was trimmed by 6 bases and the J gene end by 0 bases; junction bases not matched to a gene: 7. Germline V CDR1 and CDR2: SEHNR, FQNEAQ (reference sequence). The CDR3 DNA reads TGTGCCAGCAGACCCGGGACAGATATGAACACTGAAGCTTTCTTT. Translated: CASRPGTDMNTEAFF.

The V and J genes are TRBV6-1 and TRBJ2-3; D might be TRBD1 (5 bases). V shed 6 bases and J shed 9 bases, with 13 bases lying between them. The germline V gene has CDR1 MNHNS and CDR2 SASEGT. The CDR3 is 12 amino acids. CDR3 bases: TGTGCCAGCAGCCTGGACATGCGGACGCAGTATTTT. Its protein product is CASSLDMRTQYF.